This T cell receptor (beta chain) was retrieved from a study of cytotoxic CD8 clonotypes in ibrutinib-treated CLL. Study summary: The study included around twelve relapsed/refractory and 15 treatment-naive patients; about 18 had IGHV unmutated disease.

Only in-frame clones appear in the TCRdb table, and some are missing; sequencing was by immunoSEQ multiplex PCR. There are approximately 160,000 clones in the sample; 70% to 90% occur only once, and around 2.7% lies in the top ten. The sequence was collected from a human donor with chronic lymphocytic leukemia. Specimen: PBMCs, collected at disease progression, from a patient treated with ibrutinib.

CDR3 amino acids: CASSYSGFGQPQHF. The CDR3, as DNA: TGTGCCAGCAGTTACTCGGGGTTTGGTCAGCCCCAGCATTTT. The chain combines TRBV6-5 with TRBJ1-5, with D unclear. The V end lost 0 bases, the J end lost 6 bases, and 9 bases lay between the germline ends. Germline-derived CDR1 and CDR2 are MNHEY and SVGAGI. This CDR3 is built from 14 residues.